The source of this T cell receptor beta chain is a study of shared clonotypes between healthy human individuals. Study-level points and caveats: Generation probability values for non-shared clonotypes were lower than those for clonotypes shared by all four donors. Measured sharing among donors was expected to vary with sequencing depth. The study found roughly 5% of naive CD4 clonotypes shared across a few donors.

The V segment lost 3 bases and the J segment 4 bases; nucleotides outside the gene matches: 8. Germline CDR1 reads SEHNR; CDR2 reads FQNEAQ (reference sequence). This CDR3 is 16 amino acids long. This clone appeared once. Its antigen remains unknown. Naive CD8 cells lacked CD45RO and underwent positive selection for CCR7, leaving out terminally differentiated effector memory CD45RA+ cells. Only Caucasian adults living in Nashville, Tennessee served as donors. TCRdb keeps only in-frame clones here, not all; method: immunoSEQ multiplex PCR. Of more than 550,000 clones listed, approximately 90% are singletons.

The V gene is TRBV7-9, the J gene TRBJ2-3, with 9 bases lining up with TRBD2. The clonotype comes from a man aged 25-45 years in good health. The sequenced sample consisted of naive CD8+ T cells sorted from blood. DNA for the CDR3: TGTGCCAGCAGCTTTCGTCTAGCGGGACAACCAGATACGCAGTATTTT. Protein sequence: CASSFRLAGQPDTQYF.